This T cell receptor beta chain was captured in a study of regulatory T cells in long-lasting Graves disease. Overall study results and limits: The TCR repertoire of persistent Graves' patients was less diverse than that of newly diagnosed ones. Small sample size may have lowered accuracy.

For TCR beta, libraries came from iRepertoire HTBI primers and Arm-PCR of CDR3 regions. A single record per CDR3 protein comes from TCRdb applying MiXCR to the multiplex PCR reads. The sample holds some 420,000 distinct CDR3 sequences, under 25% seen once. Time point here: persistent/refractory GD, antithyroid drugs over 5 years with positive TRAb. Generation of the TCR library employed RNA extracted from PBMCs. This clonotype was observed at least ten times. The antigen is undetermined. A junction boundary mismatches the germline segment, possibly from a read error. This TCR was sampled from a female donor with Graves disease. This sample comprised peripheral blood mononuclear cells (PBMCs), obtained when the disease was refractory, from a patient treated with antithyroid drugs.

The CDR3 DNA sequence: TGTGCCAGCAGCTCCGGACTAGCGGAAGAGACCCAGTACTTC. It translates to CASSSGLAEETQYF. This chain uses TRBV5-1 with TRBJ2-5; 10 positions agree with TRBD2. Germline CDR1 reads SGHRS; CDR2 reads YFSETQ. The CDR3 has 14 residues.